Shown below are 24 T cell receptor beta chains from a single sample sequenced in a study of CD8 T cells in ankylosing spondylitis. TCRdb re-derived calls from the 5' RACE reads in MiXCR, one entry per CDR3 protein. Of about 150,000 distinct CDR3 sequences listed, around two fifths are singletons. The sequenced sample consisted of synovial fluid, either unsorted or a sorted T cell fraction (not recorded which). These receptors were collected from a male donor with ankylosing spondylitis.

This clonotype showed up just a few times. The chain recombines TRBV2 with TRBJ2-1, with D perhaps matching TRBD2 (6 bases). The CDR3 runs 14 residues. Per the germline V gene, CDR1 is SNHLY and CDR2 is FYNNEI. Trimming stripped 6 bases from V and 6 bases from J, with 15 bases between. This CDR3 is CASSRWPRGNEQFF. As DNA, the CDR3 is TGTGCCAGCAGCCGCTGGCCGCGGGGCAATGAGCAGTTCTTC.

The chain combines TRBV27 with TRBJ2-3; the match to TRBD2 covers 13 bases. The CDR3 extends over 19 amino acids. CDR1 MNHEY and CDR2 SMNVEV come from the germline V gene (reference sequence). V lost 0 bases and J lost 5; bases outside the gene matches: 11. The chain's CDR3 is CASSLSWTSGRGVQDTQYF. In DNA form, the CDR3 reads TGTGCCAGCAGTTTATCCTGGACTAGCGGGAGAGGAGTTCAAGATACGCAGTATTTT.

The J gene is TRBJ2-3, the V gene TRBV28; possibly TRBD1 for D (7 bases). The CDR3 is 16 residues long. Germline V lookup: CDR1 MDHEN, CDR2 SYDVKM. V was shortened by 3 bases and J by 6 bases, with 19 bases between the two germline ends. This CDR3 reads CASSFFPDRAGDTQYF. CDR3 DNA: TGTGCCAGCAGTTTCTTTCCCGACAGGGCGGGGGATACGCAGTATTTT.

The chain recombines TRBV5-1 with TRBJ2-3; D is uncertain. The germline V and J ends were trimmed by 0 bases and 6 bases, with 17 bases remaining between them. The CDR3 runs 16 residues. CDR1 and CDR2 (germline): SGHRS, YFSETQ. This chain's CDR3 is CASSLAAGPVWDTQYF. CDR3 nucleotide sequence: TGCGCCAGCAGCTTGGCCGCCGGGCCTGTTTGGGATACGCAGTATTTT. The full variable domain, its missing parts supplied by reference TRBV5-1 and TRBJ2-3, is KAGVTQTPRYLIKTRGQQVTLSCSPISGHRSVSWYQQTPGQGLQFLFEYFSETQRNKGNFPGRFSGRQFSNSRSEMNVSTLELGDSALYLCASSLAAGPVWDTQYFGPGTRLTVL.

This clonotype has a handful of counts. The J gene is TRBJ2-7, the V gene TRBV20-1; 9 positions match TRBD2. V dropped 6 bases and J dropped 4; count of bases not matched to a gene: 4. The CDR3 totals 12 residues. CDR1 is DFQATT and CDR2 is SNEGSKA in the germline V gene (reference sequence). The CDR3 nucleotides are TGCAGTGCGAGGACTAGCGATTACGAGCAGTACTTC. It encodes CSARTSDYEQYF.

In its sample, this clonotype was seen many times. The chain is built from TRBV15 and TRBJ2-1; TRBD2 agrees at 8 bases. After removal of 1 base from V and 6 bases from J, the junction contained 5 bases not matched to a gene. The CDR3 runs to 15 residues. Looked up from germline, CDR1 is LNHNV and CDR2 is YYDKDF (reference sequence). The CDR3 DNA follows: TGTGCCACCAGCAGAGTTCGGGGGGGCTTCAATGAGCAGTTCTTC. Amino acid sequence: CATSRVRGGFNEQFF.

The sample holds many counts of this clonotype. Germline is not matched at one junction end, which may reflect a read error. The CDR3 loop is CASSPPLQVNAEAFF. DNA of the CDR3: TGTGCCAGCAGCCCTCCCCTACAGGTGAACGCTGAAGCTTTCTTT. The chain has TRBV7-9 and TRBJ1-1; tentative D call: TRBD1 (5 bases). This CDR3 has 15 amino acids. Germline V CDR1 and CDR2: SEHNR, FQNEAQ (reference sequence).

This clonotype was seen only a few times. The chain carries TRBV6-1 and TRBJ2-1, with 10 bases fitting TRBD2. This CDR3 is 14 amino acids long. V was clipped by 6 bases and J by 8 bases; unmatched bases: 7. CDR1 MNHNS and CDR2 SASEGT come from the germline V gene. Written as DNA, the CDR3 is TGTGCCAGCAGCTGGACTAGCGGTCTCGATGAGCAGTTCTTC. It specifies CASSWTSGLDEQFF.

A few counts support this clonotype. The chain joins TRBV7-9 to TRBJ1-6, with D hard to call. The V gene lost 4 bases and the J gene lost 3 bases, with 16 bases spanning the gap. The CDR3 extends over 17 amino acids. The germline V gene encodes CDR1 SEHNR and CDR2 FQNEAQ (reference sequence). The CDR3 DNA sequence: TGTGCCAGCAGCTCCCCAACGGATTCCAGCTATAATTCACCCCTCCACTTT. This sequence encodes CASSSPTDSSYNSPLHF.

There are many counts of this clonotype. The genes are TRBV5-1 and TRBJ2-1, with 10 nucleotides matching TRBD2. Germline V gene lookup returns CDR1 SGHRS and CDR2 YFSETQ. The CDR3 spans 14 residues. With 3 bases clipped from V and 10 bases from J, the junction kept 7 bases outside the gene matches. This CDR3 reads CASSWLAGVEEQFF. In DNA, the CDR3 is TGCGCCAGCAGCTGGCTAGCGGGGGTTGAGGAGCAGTTCTTC.

V and J are TRBV11-2 and TRBJ2-7, with TRBD2 as a possible D gene (5 bases). Trimming removed 1 base at V and 2 bases at J, with 18 bases between. Germline V gene data show CDR1 as SGHAT and CDR2 as FQNNGV. This CDR3 is 17 amino acids long. The CDR3, as DNA: TGTGCCAGCAGCTTAGTCGGAAGTATCGGGGTACCCTACGAGCAGTACTTC. It codes for CASSLVGSIGVPYEQYF.

CDR3 sequence (DNA): TGTGCCAGCAGCAACCCGACATACTACAATGAGCAGTTCTTC. Encoded protein: CASSNPTYYNEQFF. The chain links TRBV7-9 to TRBJ2-1; D ambiguous. Looked up from germline, CDR1 is SEHNR and CDR2 is FQNEAQ (reference sequence). The CDR3 length is 14 residues. Trimming removed 5 bases from V and 3 bases from J, with 11 bases in between.

The gene calls are TRBV7-3 and TRBJ1-1; a weak D match, TRBD1 (6 bases). V lost 2 bases and J lost 8, with 18 bases in between. CDR1 and CDR2 (germline): SGHTA, FQGTGA. The CDR3 extends over 15 amino acids. CDR3: CASSLWAGVKVEAFF. For the CDR3, the DNA is TGTGCCAGCAGCTTATGGGCAGGGGTGAAGGTAGAAGCTTTCTTT.

This clonotype showed up just a few times. The J gene is TRBJ2-2, the V gene TRBV4-3; no definite D call. Germline assignment: CDR1 LGHNA and CDR2 YSLEER. Deletions cut 3 bases from V and 0 bases from J, with 11 bases between. There are 16 residues in the CDR3. The CDR3 spells CASSQSSRSNTGELFF. The CDR3 coding sequence is TGCGCCAGCAGCCAGTCTTCTAGGTCGAACACCGGGGAGCTGTTTTTT.

The rearrangement joins TRBV5-1 to TRBJ1-1; D call uncertain. Trimming took off 5 bases at V and 5 bases at J, with 7 bases between the two ends. Germline CDR1 and CDR2: SGHRS and YFSETQ. The CDR3 sequence is 11 residues long. CDR3 nucleotide sequence: TGCGCCAGCAGAGAAGGTACTGAAGCTTTCTTT. This codes for CASREGTEAFF.

The J gene is TRBJ2-4, the V gene TRBV4-1, with D possibly matching TRBD1 (5 bases). Germline lookup yields CDR1 MGHRA and CDR2 YSYEKL. This CDR3 comprises 19 residues. V was trimmed by 0 bases and J by 0 bases, leaving 18 bases between them. The CDR3 loop is CASSQDWWGRTLAKNIQYF. The CDR3 DNA follows: TGCGCCAGCAGCCAAGATTGGTGGGGCAGGACACTAGCCAAAAACATTCAGTACTTC.

Many counts were recorded for this clonotype. The rearrangement uses TRBV30 and TRBJ1-2, with a tentative D call TRBD1 (5 bases). This CDR3 spans 12 amino acids. V was cut by 4 bases and J by 3 bases, with 9 bases left in between. The germline gives CDR1 GTSNPN, CDR2 SVGIG (reference sequence). The CDR3 is CAWKGEDYGYTF. In DNA, the CDR3 is TGTGCCTGGAAAGGGGAGGACTATGGCTACACCTTC.

This sequence joins TRBV27 and TRBJ1-5; 9 bases are shared with TRBD1. The J segment lost 2 bases and the V segment lost 1 base, leaving 6 bases of the junction unmatched. Germline V CDR1 and CDR2: MNHEY, SMNVEV (reference sequence). This CDR3 has 17 amino acids. CDR3 sequence: CASSLYYRGHGNQPQHF. The DNA of the CDR3 is TGTGCCAGCAGTTTATACTACAGGGGGCATGGCAATCAGCCCCAGCATTTT.

This clonotype was observed a handful of times. The V call is TRBV30, the J call TRBJ1-2; D is undetermined. Trimming took 1 base from V and 4 from J, leaving 4 bases between them. Germline CDR1 and CDR2: GTSNPN and SVGIG (reference sequence). The CDR3 is 11 residues long. The CDR3 DNA reads TGTGCCTGGAGTGACAGCTATGGCTACACCTTC. Translating it yields CAWSDSYGYTF.

The chain combines TRBV12-3 or TRBV12-4 with TRBJ2-5; possibly TRBD1 for D (5 bases). The CDR3 extends over 12 amino acids. Trimming pared 10 bases from V and 5 bases from J, leaving 14 bases between. The CDR3 loop reads CATRRGLETQYF. The CDR3, as DNA: TGTGCCACCCGAAGGGGTTTGGAGACCCAGTACTTC.

The table lists this clonotype with a few counts. The chain joins TRBV20-1 to TRBJ2-5, with unresolved D. This CDR3 is built from 13 residues. Germline V gene sequence: CDR1 DFQATT, CDR2 SNEGSKA (reference sequence). V lost 6 bases and J lost 5, with 16 bases in between. CDR3 in DNA: TGCAGTGCCAAAAATACGATGTGGGAGACCCAGTACTTC. Amino acids: CSAKNTMWETQYF.

This clonotype has a handful of counts. The chain recombines TRBV7-2 with TRBJ1-5; D is undetermined. The germline CDR1 and CDR2 sequences are SGHTA and FQGNSA. Trimming stripped 3 bases from V and 0 bases from J, with 12 bases between. The CDR3 extends over 16 amino acids. The CDR3 nucleotides are TGTGCCAGCAGCTTTGATTTGCCCCCTAGCAATCAGCCCCAGCATTTT. Protein product: CASSFDLPPSNQPQHF.

The V gene is TRBV28, the J gene TRBJ2-1; 7 positions agree with TRBD1. V was pared by 1 base and J by 8 bases, with 5 bases of the junction left unmatched. The CDR3 extends over 14 amino acids. Germline CDR1 and CDR2: MDHEN and SYDVKM. Here the CDR3 reads CASSLYRGSDEQFF. CDR3 nucleotide sequence: TGTGCCAGCAGTTTATACAGGGGATCGGATGAGCAGTTCTTC.

V usage is TRBV6-5 and J usage is TRBJ2-7; 9 positions match TRBD1. V trimming: 3 bases; J trimming: 7 bases; junction bases outside the gene matches: 7. CDR3 length: 14 amino acids. Germline values: CDR1 MNHEY, CDR2 SVGAGI. This CDR3 reads CASSYTGQGMEQYF. The DNA for the CDR3 is TGTGCCAGCAGTTATACCGGACAGGGGATGGAGCAGTACTTC.